The T cell receptor (beta chain) under discussion was sequenced for a study of shared clonotypes between healthy human individuals. V lost 5 bases and J 2 bases, leaving 11 bases between the germline ends. Germline assignment: CDR1 SQVTM and CDR2 ANQGSEA. CDR3 length equals 13 residues. Genomic DNA per cell subset filled all wells of several immunoSEQ plates. Using immunoSEQ multiplex PCR, the repertoire was profiled, and TCRdb retains in-frame clones only, with some absent. The data hold about 2.4 million clones, with approximately 90% observed a single time. The sequence was collected from a man aged 18 to 29 in good health. Input material: naive CD4+ T cells sorted from blood. Subset specified: CD45RA+ positively selected. This chain links TRBV29-1 with TRBJ2-3; no reliable D call. The chain's CDR3 is CSVSVKPTDTQYF. For the CDR3, the DNA is TGCAGCGTTTCGGTCAAACCCACAGATACGCAGTATTTT.